The source of this T cell receptor beta chain is a study of persistence of HIV-infected CD4 T cells. This was the immunoSEQ version 4 assay in survey mode. The table came from immunoSEQ multiplex PCR; TCRdb's copy has only in-frame clones and leaves some out. Of about 43,000 clones listed, roughly 90% are singletons. V lost 2 bases, J lost 0 bases, and 4 bases stayed unmatched. The CDR3 is 16 amino acids. From germline, CDR1 is MNHNY and CDR2 SVGAGI (reference sequence). On this clone: Its target is not known.

Nonspecific anti-CD3/anti-CD28 bead stimulation represents the broad CD4+ T cell repertoire. CD4+ T cells upregulating both CD40 ligand and CD69 were sorted as responding cells. The chain uses TRBV6-6 and TRBJ2-7; 10 bases match TRBD1. This specimen was CD4+ T cells sorted from PBMCs after approximately 19-hour stimulation, taken from a patient who received antiretroviral therapy. The TCR was taken from an adult man with HIV who was CMV-seropositive. Written as DNA, the CDR3 is TGTGCCAGCAGTTACCCGGGACAGGGGATCTCCTACGAGCAGTACTTC. Its protein is CASSYPGQGISYEQYF.